This T cell receptor (beta chain) appears in the sequencing data of a study of PD-1 blockade in classical Hodgkin lymphoma. Germline assignment: CDR1 SGHRS and CDR2 YFSETQ. Trimming took off 4 bases at V and 1 base at J, with 13 bases between the two ends. This CDR3 is built from 15 residues. The repertoire was sequenced with immunoSEQ multiplex PCR; TCRdb's copy has only in-frame clones and lacks some. The sample lists 24,000 or so clones, about 89% seen once, with about 0.54% in the top ten. Documented time point: newly diagnosed, previously untreated cHL patient sample. It was by magnetic negative selection that CD4+ T cells were purified from thawed PBMCs.

Sequences were obtained from CD4+ T cells from blood. The receptor was derived from a human donor with classical Hodgkin lymphoma. This chain uses TRBV5-1 with TRBJ2-3; perhaps TRBD2 as D (6 bases). CDR3: CASSPEASGTDTQYF. The CDR3 DNA sequence: TGCGCCAGCAGCCCGGAAGCTAGCGGCACAGATACGCAGTATTTT.